This T cell receptor (beta chain) was observed in a study of T cells in Graves' hyperthyroidism and ophthalmopathy. TCR beta CDR3 regions were amplified from RNA transcripts. A set of HTBI primers served as the primers for a first-round RT-PCR of the TCR CDR3. TCRdb redid the calling of the multiplex PCR reads with MiXCR, one entry per CDR3 protein. The sample lists some 500,000 distinct CDR3 sequences; 15% to 20% were seen once. Enrolled ophthalmopathy patients presented with a Clinical Activity Score of at least 3, a NOSPECS grade of at least 4, and disease duration under 3 months. Exclusion of a patient resulted from uncontrolled infection, other autoimmune disease, pregnancy or lactation. The PBMCs studied were ones that came from 8 to 10 ml fresh peripheral blood. This clonotype was seen many times. Its target is unknown. Broader study findings: From stable hyperthyroidism, ophthalmopathy was separated by a 13 V-J model.

With 4 bases removed from V and 5 bases from J, the gap between germline ends came to 16 bases. Germline CDR1 SGHRS, CDR2 YFSETQ. This CDR3 region has 15 residues. This sequence joins TRBV5-1 and TRBJ1-5, with D maybe TRBD1 (6 bases). The receptor comes from a woman aged 25 to 39 with Graves' ophthalmopathy. Sequenced: blood. CDR3 sequence: CASSPTGSRDQPQHF. The CDR3 nucleotides are TGCGCCAGCAGCCCTACAGGGAGCCGCGATCAGCCCCAGCATTTT.